The 8 T cell receptor beta chains below come from one sample, sequenced in a study of T cells in Graves' hyperthyroidism and ophthalmopathy. From RNA transcripts, TCR beta CDR3 regions were amplified. The HTBI primer set drove a first-round RT-PCR of the TCR CDR3. TCRdb called the multiplex PCR reads again in MiXCR, with one record for every CDR3 protein. The sample contains approximately 710,000 distinct CDR3 sequences, around a sixth of which appear only once. The sequencing input was blood. The receptors shown here come from a man aged 50 to 59 with Graves' hyperthyroidism.

The sample holds many counts of this clonotype. The rearrangement uses TRBV12-3 or TRBV12-4 and TRBJ2-5; D is unresolved. The germline V and J ends were trimmed by 2 bases and 0 bases, with 10 bases remaining between them. CDR3 length: 15 amino acids. CDR3: CASSLQGGDQETQYF. The CDR3, as DNA: TGTGCCAGCAGTTTACAAGGCGGAGACCAAGAGACCCAGTACTTC.

This clonotype was detected many times. The J gene is TRBJ2-1, the V gene TRBV30; 8 bases line up with TRBD2. This CDR3 has 18 amino acids. CDR1 GTSNPN and CDR2 SVGIG come from the germline V gene (reference sequence). Trimming removed 2 bases from V and 0 bases from J; junction bases left unmatched: 12. CDR3 residues: CAWSPTSEPALSYNEQFF. As DNA, the CDR3 is TGTGCCTGGAGTCCGACTAGCGAACCAGCCCTCTCCTACAATGAGCAGTTCTTC.

The table lists this clonotype with many counts. The chain combines TRBV7-3 with TRBJ1-1, with D uncertain. Trimming removed 0 bases from V and 1 base from J, with 12 bases in between. The germline V gene encodes CDR1 SGHTA and CDR2 FQGTGA. The CDR3 totals 16 residues. CDR3: CASSLTPTVQNTEAFF. CDR3 bases: TGTGCCAGCAGCTTAACCCCAACAGTCCAGAACACTGAAGCTTTCTTT.

The chain uses TRBV14 and TRBJ2-2; no definite D call. The CDR3 extends over 13 amino acids. From germline, CDR1 is SGHDN and CDR2 FVKESK. V shed 4 bases and J shed 9 bases, with 12 bases lying between them. The CDR3 nucleotides are TGTGCCAGCAGCCCCCCGCAGCGCCGGGAGCTGTTTTTT. It translates to CASSPPQRRELFF.

This clonotype was counted at least ten times. The chain is built from TRBV20-1 and TRBJ1-6; weak D call: TRBD1 (5 bases). The germline V and J ends were trimmed by 4 bases and 6 bases, with 19 bases remaining between them. The CDR3 contains 16 residues. Germline V gene data show CDR1 as DFQATT and CDR2 as SNEGSKA (reference sequence). CDR3 bases: TGCAGTGCTACACGGGGGACGGCCGCGGGTAATTCACCCCTCCACTTT. Translated, it gives CSATRGTAAGNSPLHF.

This clonotype was picked up many times. The V and J genes are TRBV7-3 and TRBJ2-1; perhaps TRBD2 as D (6 bases). CDR3 size: 19 residues. CDR1 is SGHTA, CDR2 FQGTGA, per germline. Between the trimmed V and J ends, which lost 5 bases and 2 bases, there was a span of 25 bases. The CDR3 sequence is CASSPTPGASVAAYNEQFF. The CDR3 DNA sequence: TGTGCCAGCAGCCCCACACCCGGGGCTAGCGTAGCCGCCTACAATGAGCAGTTCTTC.

This chain connects TRBV5-1 to TRBJ1-1; 8 bases line up with TRBD1. Trimming at V came to 3 bases and at J to 4 bases, leaving 14 bases not matched to a gene. This CDR3 has 17 residues. Germline CDR1 SGHRS, CDR2 YFSETQ. The CDR3 nucleotides are TGCGCCAGCAGCTCAAGGGGCAGGGGGCTTATGAGCACTGAAGCTTTCTTT. Translation gives CASSSRGRGLMSTEAFF.

This rearrangement joins TRBV9 to TRBJ2-3; TRBD2 aligns across 7 bases. Looked up from germline, CDR1 is SGDLS and CDR2 is YYNGEE. Trimming took 0 bases from V and 4 from J; bases not matched to a gene: 5. This CDR3 has 15 residues. Here the CDR3 DNA reads TGTGCCAGCAGCGTAGAAGCGGGATTTCCAGATACGCAGTATTTT. This gives the protein CASSVEAGFPDTQYF.